The clone carrying this TCR beta chain was recorded many times. In the original analysis: Reference gene primers were amplified, and this amplification served to estimate nucleated cell counts. TCRdb keeps only in-frame clones here, not all; method: immunoSEQ multiplex PCR. D and trimming come from the DNA, and the V and J calls and clone size come from that table. The profile shows 150,000 to 200,000 clones, about 88% of them singletons. The V end lost 2 bases, the J end lost 2 bases, and 7 bases lay between the germline ends. Germline V gene sequence: CDR1 SGHRS, CDR2 YFSETQ. The CDR3 spans 13 residues. These data come from a study of blood T cell repertoires in COVID-19.

The chain combines TRBV5-1 with TRBJ1-1; D gene unclear. Sequencing was performed on peripheral blood. The receptor comes from an elderly woman with acute or convalescent COVID-19. CDR3 nucleotides: TGCGCCAGCAGCTTTACAGAAAACACTGAAGCTTTCTTT. Translation: CASSFTENTEAFF.